The 26 T cell receptor beta chains below were found in one sample sequenced in a study of shared clonotypes between healthy human individuals. TCRdb keeps only in-frame clones here, not all; method: immunoSEQ multiplex PCR. In the table there are approximately 2.3 million clones, 85% to 95% of which are singletons. Sequencing was done on a sample of naive CD4+ T cells from PBMCs. Subset of the sample: CD45RA+ positively selected. The origin of the receptors is a young man in good health. Some clones in this sample may be carry-over from other donors' samples.

The chain has TRBV7-8 and TRBJ1-5; TRBD1 is a possible D gene (5 bases). CDR3 length: 17 amino acids. The V end was cut by 1 base, the J end by 3 bases, with 16 bases between. Germline lookup yields CDR1 SGHVS and CDR2 FQNEAQ. The CDR3 sequence is CASSLDQGGRANQPQHF. The CDR3 bases are TGTGCCAGCAGCTTAGACCAGGGTGGGAGGGCCAATCAGCCCCAGCATTTT.

The chain carries TRBV6-6 and TRBJ2-1; D remains unclear. Per the germline V gene, CDR1 is MNHNY and CDR2 is SVGAGI (reference sequence). The ends were cut back, 6 bases at V and 2 bases at J, with 8 bases in the middle. The CDR3 covers 13 residues. The CDR3 reads CASREGTYNEQFF. The DNA of the CDR3 is TGTGCCAGCAGGGAAGGAACCTACAATGAGCAGTTCTTC.

The chain recombines TRBV27 with TRBJ2-3; D gene unclear. The CDR3 length is 12 residues. The germline V gene has CDR1 MNHEY and CDR2 SMNVEV (reference sequence). V gave up 8 bases and J gave up 3 bases, with 9 bases separating them. CDR3 amino acids: CASRSPTDTQYF. The DNA of the CDR3 is TGTGCCAGCCGTTCGCCGACAGATACGCAGTATTTT.

The rearrangement links TRBV19 to TRBJ2-7; D might be TRBD2 (5 bases). Trimming took 10 bases from V and 6 from J, leaving 16 bases between them. Germline assignment: CDR1 LNHDA and CDR2 SQIVND (reference sequence). The CDR3 has 12 residues. In nucleotides, the CDR3 is TGTGCCACCTCCGGGGTAGCTCGCGAGCAGTACTTC. Its translation: CATSGVAREQYF.

A word on this clone: Other DNA sequences in this sample translate to the same CDR3. The chain has TRBV2 and TRBJ1-1; perhaps TRBD1 as D (5 bases). CDR3 length: 13 amino acids. The ends were cut back, 1 base at V and 5 bases at J, with 8 bases in the middle. The germline V gene has CDR1 SNHLY and CDR2 FYNNEI. CDR3 residues: CASSEERGTEAFF. CDR3 DNA sequence: TGTGCCAGCAGTGAAGAAAGGGGTACTGAAGCTTTCTTT.

J is TRBJ1-3 and V is TRBV7-3; TRBD1 matches at 11 bases. The CDR3 contains 13 residues. CDR1 and CDR2 from the germline V gene are SGHTA and FQGTGA. Losses at the gene ends were 5 bases for V and 10 bases for J; bases not matched to a gene: 4. CDR3 sequence reads: CASSQGTGGTIYF. The CDR3 bases are TGTGCCAGCAGCCAAGGGACAGGGGGGACCATATATTTT.

The J gene is TRBJ1-3, the V gene TRBV2; D gene ambiguous. V lost 6 bases to trimming and J lost 8 bases, with 11 bases between them. Germline-derived CDR1 and CDR2 are SNHLY and FYNNEI. The CDR3 has 12 residues. The CDR3 loop reads CASSGLGDTIYF. CDR3 in DNA: TGTGCCAGCAGCGGCCTTGGGGACACCATATATTTT.

The chain combines TRBV11-3 with TRBJ2-1; D is perhaps TRBD1 (6 bases). The CDR3 spans 13 residues. Trimming removed 6 bases from V and 10 bases from J, with 16 bases in between. CDR1 and CDR2 (germline): SGHNT, YENEEA. The CDR3 bases are TGTGCCAGCAGTACTCTCTTGGGGGCGGAGCAGTTCTTC. Protein: CASSTLLGAEQFF.

J is TRBJ2-7 and V is TRBV28; 13 bases fit TRBD2. The V gene's germline CDR1 is MDHEN and CDR2 SYDVKM. Trimming cost V 3 bases and J 9 bases; bases outside gene matches: 5. The CDR3 is made up of 14 amino acids. The CDR3 spells CASSLRLAGGVQYF. CDR3 DNA sequence: TGTGCCAGCAGTTTGAGACTAGCGGGAGGAGTGCAGTACTTC.

V gene TRBV28 combines with J gene TRBJ1-5; 9 bases are shared with TRBD1. This CDR3 region has 19 residues. Trimming removed 6 bases from V and 0 bases from J; junction bases left unmatched: 15. Germline lookup yields CDR1 MDHEN and CDR2 SYDVKM. The CDR3 here is CASSPTLRDRANSNQPQHF. CDR3 DNA: TGTGCCAGCAGCCCCACCCTCCGGGACAGGGCAAATAGCAATCAGCCCCAGCATTTT.

The V gene is TRBV5-5, the J gene TRBJ1-1; D is ambiguous. The CDR3 sequence is 15 residues long. V dropped 4 bases and J dropped 0 bases, with 13 bases sitting between them. Germline V gene lookup returns CDR1 SGHKS and CDR2 YYEKEE (reference sequence). The CDR3 DNA reads TGTGCCAGCAGCCGAGGGCCGGTACTGAACACTGAAGCTTTCTTT. Amino acids: CASSRGPVLNTEAFF.

The chain has TRBV29-1 and TRBJ2-1, with 8 positions matching TRBD2. V was clipped by 7 bases and J by 3 bases; unmatched bases: 8. The length of the CDR3 is 14 residues. Germline-derived CDR1 and CDR2 are SQVTM and ANQGSEA. In DNA form, the CDR3 reads TGCAGCGACCTAAGCGGGAGCCACTACAATGAGCAGTTCTTC. It translates to CSDLSGSHYNEQFF.

The chain carries TRBV10-3 and TRBJ2-6; a weak D match, TRBD1 (5 bases). Germline CDR1 is ENHRY and CDR2 is SYGVKD. The V gene lost 6 bases and the J gene lost 2 bases, with 14 bases spanning the gap. The CDR3 runs to 16 residues. CDR3 nucleotide sequence: TGTGCCATCAGCTCAGGGCAGATTCCTGGGGCCAACGTCCTGACTTTC. It translates to CAISSGQIPGANVLTF.

The chain links TRBV6-1 to TRBJ1-1; TRBD1 agrees at 8 bases. CDR3 length: 14 amino acids. The junction had 2 bases not matched to a gene; V was cut back by 5 bases and J by 0 bases. Germline V gives CDR1 MNHNS, CDR2 SASEGT. CDR3 coding DNA: TGTGCCAGCAGTCCGACAGGGGTGAACACTGAAGCTTTCTTT. Its translation is CASSPTGVNTEAFF.

Concerning this clone: Other nucleotide sequences in the sample specify the same CDR3. The chain joins TRBV7-2 to TRBJ2-3; D remains ambiguous. V lost 1 base to trimming and J lost 6 bases, with 5 bases between them. The CDR3 is 12 residues long. Germline CDR1 reads SGHTA; CDR2 reads FQGNSA. The CDR3 loop reads CASSLVVDTQYF. As DNA, the CDR3 is TGTGCCAGCAGCTTAGTAGTGGATACGCAGTATTTT. Using reference TRBV7-2 and TRBJ2-3 for the parts outside the CDR3, the full variable domain is GAGVSQSPSNKVTEKGKDVELRCDPISGHTALYWYRQSLGQGLEFLIYFQGNSAPDKSGLPSDRFSAERTGGSVSTLTIQRTQQEDSAVYLCASSLVVDTQYFGPGTRLTVL.

The chain couples TRBV10-2 to TRBJ2-2; D call uncertain. Per germline, CDR1 WSHSY and CDR2 SAAADI. Trimming stripped 6 bases from V and 1 base from J, with 3 bases between. The CDR3 has 12 amino acids. CDR3 sequence reads: CASSRNTGELFF. The CDR3 region has the DNA TGCGCCAGCAGCAGGAACACCGGGGAGCTGTTTTTT.

This clone has just a few counts. Distinct nucleotide sequences in the sample also encode this CDR3. The genes are TRBV25-1 and TRBJ1-1; TRBD1 aligns across 9 bases. V dropped 3 bases and J dropped 1; count of bases not matched to a gene: 3. The CDR3 contains 15 residues. Germline CDR1 is MGHDK and CDR2 is SYGVNS. The CDR3 sequence: CASSDPGQGNTEAFF. Here the CDR3 DNA reads TGTGCCAGCAGTGATCCGGGACAGGGGAACACTGAAGCTTTCTTT.

The V gene is TRBV9, the J gene TRBJ2-2; the D gene could be TRBD1 or TRBD2 (5 bases each). V lost 0 bases and J 4 bases, leaving 16 bases between the germline ends. The CDR3 is 17 residues long. Looked up from germline, CDR1 is SGDLS and CDR2 is YYNGEE. The CDR3 DNA follows: TGTGCCAGCAGCGTAGTTGGTTCTTGGGACCGCACCGGGGAGCTGTTTTTT. This encodes CASSVVGSWDRTGELFF.

V usage is TRBV5-8 and J usage is TRBJ2-7; D remains ambiguous. From germline, CDR1 is SGHTS and CDR2 YDEGEE. This CDR3 has 14 residues. Trimming took off 4 bases at V and 0 bases at J, with 11 bases between the two ends. CDR3: CASSPPGFSYEQYF. CDR3 coding DNA: TGTGCCAGCAGCCCCCCCGGCTTCTCCTACGAGCAGTACTTC.

The CDR3 protein is CASRPYRGSSEAFF. The CDR3 nucleotides are TGTGCCAGCAGGCCCTACAGGGGTTCGTCTGAAGCTTTCTTT. J is TRBJ1-1 and V is TRBV28; 7 bases align to TRBD1. This CDR3 contains 14 residues. J gave up 6 bases and V 6 bases, and 10 bases lay outside the gene matches. CDR1 is MDHEN, CDR2 SYDVKM, per germline.

The CDR3 protein is CASSLASRVDEKLFF. In DNA form, the CDR3 reads TGTGCCAGCAGCTTAGCCTCCAGGGTAGATGAAAAACTGTTTTTT. The J gene is TRBJ1-4, the V gene TRBV7-9, with a tentative D call TRBD1 (5 bases). Germline-derived CDR1 and CDR2 are SEHNR and FQNEAQ (reference sequence). The CDR3 covers 15 residues. The germline V and J ends were trimmed by 0 bases and 6 bases, with 11 bases remaining between them.

The sample holds one count of this clone. V is TRBV5-1 and J is TRBJ2-5; D is unclear. CDR3 length equals 14 residues. Trimming shortened V by 4 bases and J by 2 bases, and 12 bases separated the two germline ends. Germline CDR1 is SGHRS and CDR2 is YFSETQ. CDR3 bases: TGCGCCAGCAGCCTAGATGACCCGCAAGAGACCCAGTACTTC. It translates to CASSLDDPQETQYF.

The rearrangement links TRBV28 to TRBJ2-3, with D perhaps matching TRBD1 (6 bases). V gave up 2 bases and J gave up 5 bases, with 14 bases separating them. There are 15 residues in the CDR3. The germline CDR1 and CDR2 sequences are MDHEN and SYDVKM. This CDR3 reads CASSLQLAGVDTQYF. CDR3 bases: TGTGCCAGCAGTTTACAGCTAGCAGGGGTAGATACGCAGTATTTT. Combining the CDR3 with reference TRBV28 and TRBJ2-3 gives the whole variable domain DVKVTQSSRYLVKRTGEKVFLECVQDMDHENMFWYRQDPGLGLRLIYFSYDVKMKEKGDIPEGYSVSREKKERFSLILESASTNQTSMYLCASSLQLAGVDTQYFGPGTRLTVL.

V gene TRBV14 combines with J gene TRBJ2-7; 12 bases are a match to TRBD2. Germline trimming cut 4 bases from V and 6 bases from J; bases unmatched to any gene: 7. The CDR3 is 15 amino acids. Looked up from germline, CDR1 is SGHDN and CDR2 is FVKESK. In nucleotides, the CDR3 is TGTGCCAGCAGCCTCCGACTAGCGGGAGTCCTCGAGCAGTACTTC. This codes for CASSLRLAGVLEQYF.

The J gene is TRBJ1-1, the V gene TRBV7-9, with D maybe TRBD1 (6 bases). The germline gives CDR1 SEHNR, CDR2 FQNEAQ (reference sequence). The V and J ends lost 2 bases and 7 bases respectively, with 17 bases between them. This CDR3 is 15 amino acids long. CDR3 sequence reads: CASSLKGGNGVEAFF. The DNA of the CDR3 is TGTGCCAGCAGCTTAAAAGGGGGGAACGGGGTTGAAGCTTTCTTT.

V is TRBV7-9 and J is TRBJ2-6; D may be TRBD1 (5 bases). The germline V and J ends were trimmed by 2 bases and 0 bases, with 17 bases remaining between them. This CDR3 comprises 19 residues. Per the germline V gene, CDR1 is SEHNR and CDR2 is FQNEAQ (reference sequence). DNA for the CDR3: TGTGCCAGCAGCTTAAGGTTAGCAGGGCCCAACTCTGGGGCCAACGTCCTGACTTTC. Its protein product is CASSLRLAGPNSGANVLTF.